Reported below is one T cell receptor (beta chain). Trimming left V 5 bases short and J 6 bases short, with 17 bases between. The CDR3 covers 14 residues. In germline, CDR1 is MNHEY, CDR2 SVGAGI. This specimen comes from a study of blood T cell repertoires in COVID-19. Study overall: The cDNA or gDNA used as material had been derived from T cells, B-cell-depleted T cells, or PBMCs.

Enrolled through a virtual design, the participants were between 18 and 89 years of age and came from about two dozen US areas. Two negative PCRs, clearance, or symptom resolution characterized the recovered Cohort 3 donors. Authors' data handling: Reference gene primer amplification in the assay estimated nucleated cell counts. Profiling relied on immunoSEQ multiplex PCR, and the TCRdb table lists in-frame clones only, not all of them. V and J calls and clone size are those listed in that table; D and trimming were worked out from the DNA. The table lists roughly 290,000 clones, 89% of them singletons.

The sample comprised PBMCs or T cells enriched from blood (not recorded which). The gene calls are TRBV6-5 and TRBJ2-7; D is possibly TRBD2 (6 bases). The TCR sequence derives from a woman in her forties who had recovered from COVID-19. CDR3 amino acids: CASSIDVGGTEQYF. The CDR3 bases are TGTGCCAGCAGTATAGACGTAGGAGGGACCGAGCAGTACTTC.